The present T cell receptor (beta chain) was sequenced within a study of blood T cell repertoires in COVID-19. The overall study: Sites in the United States, Italy and Spain provided acute and convalescent COVID-19 samples.

The CDR3 spans 14 residues. Germline V gives CDR1 SGDLS, CDR2 YYNGEE. The V segment lost 0 bases and the J segment 9 bases; nucleotides outside the gene matches: 5. Some clones are missing from TCRdb's copy, which holds only in-frame ones; the method was immunoSEQ multiplex PCR. Of over 95,000 clones in the sample, roughly 91% were seen once. Material: peripheral blood. This receptor was identified in a human donor with acute or convalescent COVID-19. The donor label of this sample is uncertain. This chain joins TRBV9 and TRBJ2-1; TRBD1 matches 8 bases. The chain's CDR3 is CASSVEGQGVEQFF. DNA for the CDR3: TGTGCCAGCAGCGTAGAAGGACAGGGAGTTGAGCAGTTCTTC.